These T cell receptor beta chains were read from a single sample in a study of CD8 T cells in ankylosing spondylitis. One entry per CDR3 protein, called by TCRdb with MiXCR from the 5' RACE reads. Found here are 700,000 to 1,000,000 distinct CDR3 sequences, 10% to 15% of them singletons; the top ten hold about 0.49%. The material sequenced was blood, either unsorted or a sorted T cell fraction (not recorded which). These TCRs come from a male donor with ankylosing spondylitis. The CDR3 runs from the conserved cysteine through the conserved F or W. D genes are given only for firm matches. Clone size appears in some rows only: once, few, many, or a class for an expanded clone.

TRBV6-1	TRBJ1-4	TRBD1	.	CASKRDRVANEKLFF	TGTGCCAGCAAACGCGACAGGGTTGCTAATGAAAAACTGTTTTTT
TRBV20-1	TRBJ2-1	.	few	CSAALGTNEQFF	TGCAGTGCAGCCTTAGGGACCAATGAGCAGTTCTTC
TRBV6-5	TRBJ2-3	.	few	CASSYLGGPGTDTQYF	TGTGCCAGCAGTTACCTCGGGGGACCCGGCACAGATACGCAGTATTTT
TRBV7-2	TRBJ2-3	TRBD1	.	CASSDYRGDTQYF	TGTGCCAGCAGCGACTACAGGGGGGATACGCAGTATTTT
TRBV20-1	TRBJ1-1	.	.	CSARNPDTEAFF	TGCAGTGCTAGAAACCCGGACACTGAAGCTTTCTTT
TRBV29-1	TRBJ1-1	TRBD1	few	CSVGQGAAEAFF	TGCAGCGTTGGTCAGGGGGCGGCTGAAGCTTTCTTT
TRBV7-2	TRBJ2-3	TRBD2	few	CASGGGVDTQYF	TGTGCCAGCGGGGGGGGTGTGGATACGCAGTATTTT
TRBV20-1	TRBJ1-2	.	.	CSATLFGYGYTF	TGCAGTGCTACGCTATTTGGGTATGGCTACACCTTC
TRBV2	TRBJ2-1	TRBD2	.	CASRSKRGSYNEQFF	TGTGCCAGCAGGTCTAAGCGGGGCTCCTACAATGAGCAGTTCTTC
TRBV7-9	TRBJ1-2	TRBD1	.	CASSSPTGAGYTF	TGTGCCAGCAGCTCGCCGACAGGGGCGGGCTACACCTTC
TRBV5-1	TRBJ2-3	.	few	CASSSKGSVSTDTQYF	TGCGCCAGCAGCTCGAAGGGAAGCGTTAGCACAGATACGCAGTATTTT
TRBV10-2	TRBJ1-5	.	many	CASSGVGFQPQHF	TGCGCCAGCAGCGGGGTTGGCTTTCAGCCCCAGCATTTT
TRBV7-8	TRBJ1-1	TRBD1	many	CASSLARGRDTEAFF	TGTGCCAGCAGCTTAGCGAGGGGGCGCGACACTGAAGCTTTCTTT
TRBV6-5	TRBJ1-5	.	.	CASSYGDFQSYWPQHF	TGTGCCAGCAGTTACGGGGACTTCCAGAGTTACTGGCCCCAGCATTTT
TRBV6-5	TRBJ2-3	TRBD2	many	CASSYGTSGSTDTQYF	TGTGCCAGCAGTTACGGGACTAGCGGGAGCACAGATACGCAGTATTTT
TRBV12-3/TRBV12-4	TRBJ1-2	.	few	CASSLPGSRGYTF	TGTGCCAGCAGTTTGCCGGGGAGCCGAGGCTACACCTTC